The rows below give T cell receptor beta chains drawn from one sample of a study of OX40 agonist ivuxolimab in advanced cancers. Using immunoSEQ multiplex PCR, the repertoire was profiled, and TCRdb retains in-frame clones only, with some absent. The table shows more than 75,000 clones, with 80% to 85% occurring only once. The starting material was CD4+ or CD8+ T cells sorted from blood, obtained in a trial of the OX40 agonist ivuxolimab. These receptors came from an adult with an advanced solid tumor such as melanoma, head and neck, liver or kidney cancer. Both conserved end residues are part of each CDR3. A D gene is named only where the DNA matches it firmly. Rows may omit the clone size; those that give it use once, few, many or a size class.

D gene: TRBD1
J gene: TRBJ2-5
clone size: -
V gene: TRBV7-2
CDR3 protein: CASSLVRTGEETQYF
CDR3 DNA: TGTGCCAGCAGCTTAGTTCGAACAGGGGAAGAGACCCAGTACTTC

D gene: -
J gene: TRBJ1-4
clone size: -
V gene: TRBV6-5
CDR3 protein: CASQGAGSEKLFF
CDR3 DNA: TGTGCCAGTCAAGGGGCAGGGAGTGAAAAACTGTTTTTT

D gene: -
J gene: TRBJ2-2
clone size: -
V gene: TRBV30
CDR3 protein: CAWSDYTPGELFF
CDR3 DNA: TGTGCCTGGAGTGACTACACACCGGGGGAGCTGTTTTTT

D gene: -
J gene: TRBJ1-1
clone size: -
V gene: TRBV7-2
CDR3 protein: CASSFRAEAFF
CDR3 DNA: TGTGCCAGCAGCTTTAGAGCTGAAGCTTTCTTT

D gene: TRBD1
J gene: TRBJ2-5
clone size: -
V gene: TRBV2
CDR3 protein: CASIFLRGPGETQYF
CDR3 DNA: TGTGCCAGCATATTCTTAAGGGGGCCGGGGGAGACCCAGTACTTC

D gene: TRBD1
J gene: TRBJ1-1
clone size: -
V gene: TRBV5-1
CDR3 protein: CASSLDRGHNTEAFF
CDR3 DNA: TGCGCCAGCAGCTTGGACAGGGGGCATAACACTGAAGCTTTCTTT

D gene: -
J gene: TRBJ1-1
clone size: -
V gene: TRBV7-2
CDR3 protein: CASSPEGLRGSAFF
CDR3 DNA: TGTGCCAGCAGTCCCGAGGGACTGCGGGGATCTGCTTTCTTT

D gene: -
J gene: TRBJ2-2
clone size: once
V gene: TRBV11-2
CDR3 protein: CASSYVGGRAGELFF
CDR3 DNA: TGTGCCAGCAGCTATGTAGGGGGACGGGCCGGGGAGCTGTTTTTT

D gene: TRBD1
J gene: TRBJ2-2
clone size: once
V gene: TRBV19
CDR3 protein: CASSWGTANTGELFF
CDR3 DNA: TGTGCCAGTAGTTGGGGGACAGCGAACACCGGGGAGCTGTTTTTT

D gene: -
J gene: TRBJ2-3
clone size: -
V gene: TRBV19
CDR3 protein: CASSSPTGAPDTQYF
CDR3 DNA: TGTGCCAGTAGTAGTCCCACGGGGGCACCGGATACGCAGTATTTT

D gene: TRBD2
J gene: TRBJ2-7
clone size: -
V gene: TRBV7-2
CDR3 protein: CASSLVLGEGHEQYF
CDR3 DNA: TGTGCCAGCAGCTTAGTTTTGGGGGAGGGCCACGAGCAGTACTTC

D gene: -
J gene: TRBJ1-5
clone size: -
V gene: TRBV11-2
CDR3 protein: CASSVTGHNQPQHF
CDR3 DNA: TGTGCCAGCAGCGTTACAGGGCACAATCAGCCCCAGCATTTT

D gene: -
J gene: TRBJ1-1
clone size: few
V gene: TRBV18
CDR3 protein: CASSPEVSGTEAFF
CDR3 DNA: TGTGCCAGCTCACCAGAGGTCTCGGGTACTGAAGCTTTCTTT

D gene: -
J gene: TRBJ1-1
clone size: -
V gene: TRBV28
CDR3 protein: CASSLSTMPAEAFF
CDR3 DNA: TGTGCCAGCAGCCTCTCCACTATGCCGGCTGAAGCTTTCTTT

D gene: -
J gene: TRBJ1-5
clone size: once
V gene: TRBV10-2
CDR3 protein: CASSESTGKGGYSNQPQHF
CDR3 DNA: TGCGCCAGCAGTGAGTCCACAGGGAAGGGAGGGTATAGCAATCAGCCCCAGCATTTT

D gene: -
J gene: TRBJ2-7
clone size: -
V gene: TRBV5-4
CDR3 protein: CASSLGSNPRYEQYF
CDR3 DNA: TGTGCCAGCAGCCTGGGCAGTAACCCCCGCTACGAGCAGTACTTC

D gene: -
J gene: TRBJ1-1
clone size: -
V gene: TRBV10-3
CDR3 protein: CAPKGGGGGTEAFF
CDR3 DNA: TGTGCCCCCAAAGGTGGCGGCGGCGGCACTGAAGCTTTCTTT

D gene: -
J gene: TRBJ1-1
clone size: -
V gene: TRBV9
CDR3 protein: CASSPTGTWDTEAFF
CDR3 DNA: TGTGCCAGCAGCCCGACCGGGACCTGGGACACTGAAGCTTTCTTT

D gene: -
J gene: TRBJ2-3
clone size: -
V gene: TRBV13
CDR3 protein: CASSSRTGWDTQYF
CDR3 DNA: TGTGCCAGCAGCTCTAGGACTGGGTGGGATACGCAGTATTTT

D gene: -
J gene: TRBJ1-3
clone size: -
V gene: TRBV19
CDR3 protein: CASTPYTYSGNTIYF
CDR3 DNA: TGTGCCAGTACCCCCTATACCTACTCTGGAAACACCATATATTTT

D gene: -
J gene: TRBJ2-1
clone size: -
V gene: TRBV19
CDR3 protein: CASSMWQQNEQFF
CDR3 DNA: TGTGCCAGTAGTATGTGGCAGCAGAATGAGCAGTTCTTC

D gene: -
J gene: TRBJ2-3
clone size: -
V gene: TRBV28
CDR3 protein: CASSLTGALGTQYF
CDR3 DNA: TGTGCCAGCAGTCTAACCGGGGCCTTAGGTACGCAGTATTTT

D gene: -
J gene: TRBJ1-1
clone size: -
V gene: TRBV7-9
CDR3 protein: CASSLWENTEAFF
CDR3 DNA: TGTGCCAGCAGCTTATGGGAAAACACTGAAGCTTTCTTT

D gene: TRBD2
J gene: TRBJ2-1
clone size: -
V gene: TRBV28
CDR3 protein: CASLRSSGGANEQFF
CDR3 DNA: TGTGCCAGTCTGAGGTCTAGCGGGGGGGCCAATGAGCAGTTCTTC

D gene: TRBD2
J gene: TRBJ2-5
clone size: -
V gene: TRBV7-8
CDR3 protein: CASSFLAGGLETQYF
CDR3 DNA: TGTGCCAGCAGCTTTTTAGCGGGGGGCCTGGAGACCCAGTACTTC

D gene: -
J gene: TRBJ2-2
clone size: -
V gene: TRBV15
CDR3 protein: CATSRDPRSAGELFF
CDR3 DNA: TGTGCCACCAGCAGAGACCCACGCTCGGCTGGGGAGCTGTTTTTT

D gene: -
J gene: TRBJ1-1
clone size: -
V gene: TRBV19
CDR3 protein: CASSIVAGMNTEAFF
CDR3 DNA: TGTGCCAGTAGTATAGTCGCGGGAATGAACACTGAAGCTTTCTTT

D gene: -
J gene: TRBJ1-6
clone size: -
V gene: TRBV30
CDR3 protein: CAWSVDIPLHF
CDR3 DNA: TGTGCCTGGAGTGTAGACATACCCCTCCACTTT

D gene: TRBD1
J gene: TRBJ2-3
clone size: -
V gene: TRBV28
CDR3 protein: CASKSQGAESDTQYF
CDR3 DNA: TGTGCCAGCAAATCTCAGGGGGCCGAATCAGATACGCAGTATTTT

D gene: -
J gene: TRBJ1-1
clone size: few
V gene: TRBV5-1
CDR3 protein: CASSRSWDFGNTEAFF
CDR3 DNA: TGCGCCAGCAGCCGCTCATGGGATTTTGGTAACACTGAAGCTTTCTTT

D gene: -
J gene: TRBJ1-5
clone size: -
V gene: TRBV2
CDR3 protein: CASSEARTVNQPQHF
CDR3 DNA: TGTGCCAGCAGTGAAGCTCGGACGGTCAATCAGCCCCAGCATTTT

D gene: -
J gene: TRBJ2-2
clone size: -
V gene: TRBV10-2
CDR3 protein: CASSEDGADGELFF
CDR3 DNA: TGCGCCAGCAGTGAGGACGGGGCCGACGGGGAGCTGTTTTTT

D gene: TRBD2
J gene: TRBJ2-1
clone size: -
V gene: TRBV5-4
CDR3 protein: CASSFTGTSVNEQFF
CDR3 DNA: TGTGCCAGCAGCTTTACCGGGACTAGCGTCAATGAGCAGTTCTTC

D gene: TRBD1
J gene: TRBJ1-2
clone size: -
V gene: TRBV7-9
CDR3 protein: CASSELGQGDGYTF
CDR3 DNA: TGTGCCAGCAGCGAACTGGGACAGGGGGATGGCTACACCTTC

D gene: -
J gene: TRBJ1-2
clone size: -
V gene: TRBV5-6
CDR3 protein: CASSLAMSRGRNYGYTF
CDR3 DNA: TGTGCCAGCAGCTTGGCCATGTCCAGGGGACGGAACTATGGCTACACCTTC

D gene: TRBD1
J gene: TRBJ1-4
clone size: once
V gene: TRBV19
CDR3 protein: CASSLMAGGLTNEKLFF
CDR3 DNA: TGTGCCAGTAGCCTAATGGCAGGGGGCTTGACTAATGAAAAACTGTTTTTT

D gene: -
J gene: TRBJ1-6
clone size: -
V gene: TRBV5-4
CDR3 protein: CASSLDGISDNSPLHF
CDR3 DNA: TGTGCCAGCAGCTTGGACGGAATTTCTGATAATTCACCCCTCCACTTT

D gene: -
J gene: TRBJ2-4
clone size: -
V gene: TRBV4-1
CDR3 protein: CASSRPQTGGNIQYF
CDR3 DNA: TGCGCCAGCAGCCGCCCTCAGACAGGCGGAAACATTCAGTACTTC

D gene: -
J gene: TRBJ1-1
clone size: -
V gene: TRBV5-1
CDR3 protein: CASSLVGKEDTEAFF
CDR3 DNA: TGCGCCAGCAGCTTGGTCGGGAAGGAGGACACTGAAGCTTTCTTT

D gene: -
J gene: TRBJ2-3
clone size: -
V gene: TRBV2
CDR3 protein: CASSVRRASTDTQYF
CDR3 DNA: TGTGCCAGCAGTGTAAGGCGGGCAAGCACAGATACGCAGTATTTT

D gene: -
J gene: TRBJ2-6
clone size: -
V gene: TRBV19
CDR3 protein: CASSLRVKVSSGANVLTF
CDR3 DNA: TGTGCCAGTAGTCTCAGGGTAAAGGTTAGCTCTGGGGCCAACGTCCTGACTTTC

D gene: -
J gene: TRBJ1-5
clone size: -
V gene: TRBV10-2
CDR3 protein: CASSDRQETPSF
CDR3 DNA: TGCGCCAGCAGTGACCGACAGGAGACTCCGAGTTTT

D gene: TRBD1
J gene: TRBJ1-4
clone size: -
V gene: TRBV6-6
CDR3 protein: CASSRPGRGNEKLFF
CDR3 DNA: TGTGCCAGCAGTCGCCCGGGCAGGGGGAATGAAAAACTGTTTTTT

D gene: TRBD1
J gene: TRBJ1-3
clone size: -
V gene: TRBV27
CDR3 protein: CASRRQGAANTIYF
CDR3 DNA: TGTGCCAGCAGGCGACAGGGGGCTGCGAACACCATATATTTT

D gene: TRBD2
J gene: TRBJ2-3
clone size: -
V gene: TRBV5-1
CDR3 protein: CASSLWWGRADTQYF
CDR3 DNA: TGCGCCAGCAGCTTGTGGTGGGGGAGGGCAGATACGCAGTATTTT

D gene: -
J gene: TRBJ2-3
clone size: -
V gene: TRBV28
CDR3 protein: CASSSLRGLTDTQYF
CDR3 DNA: TGTGCCAGCAGTAGTTTACGGGGGCTCACAGATACGCAGTATTTT

D gene: -
J gene: TRBJ1-3
clone size: -
V gene: TRBV5-1
CDR3 protein: CASSLGPASGNTIYF
CDR3 DNA: TGCGCCAGCAGCTTGGGGCCAGCCTCTGGAAACACCATATATTTT

D gene: -
J gene: TRBJ2-1
clone size: -
V gene: TRBV7-9
CDR3 protein: CASSLARIGVQAYNEQFF
CDR3 DNA: TGTGCCAGCAGCTTAGCCCGAATTGGGGTTCAGGCCTACAATGAGCAGTTCTTC

D gene: TRBD1
J gene: TRBJ1-2
clone size: once
V gene: TRBV30
CDR3 protein: CAWDSGTGMIYTF
CDR3 DNA: TGTGCCTGGGACTCCGGGACAGGGATGATCTACACCTTC